Sequencing of this T cell receptor (beta chain) was carried out in a study of T cell repertoires in cytomegalovirus infection. Looking at the study overall: Through public TCR beta signatures, both CMV infection and matching HLA type were indicated.

From the reads, TCRdb called clonotypes with MiXCR, one entry per CDR3 protein. The sample has over 100,000 distinct CDR3 sequences, roughly 9.1% seen once. Overall study findings and caveats: Identification of carriers of CMV plus the relevant HLA was achieved through cumulative public TCR beta family frequency. CMV-specific HLA-C-restricted TCR beta clonotypes dominated the ex vivo response.

This clonotype was found many times. No antigen is known for it. Per germline, CDR1 ENHRY and CDR2 SYGVKD. This CDR3 has 18 residues. Trimming cost V 2 bases and J 4 bases; bases outside gene matches: 14. Sequencing was done on a sample of PBMCs, sequenced either directly or after in vitro stimulation (not recorded which). This sequence was found in a human donor in good health (CMV status not recorded). Some clones in this sample may be carry-over from other donors' samples. The chain is built from TRBV10-3 and TRBJ1-1; 9 bases agree with TRBD1. In nucleotides, the CDR3 is TGTGCCATCAGTGAGGGGGTCGGACAGGGGTTTACCGGCACTGAAGCTTTCTTT. It is translated as CAISEGVGQGFTGTEAFF.